The 31 T cell receptor beta chains in this list originate from one sample, sequenced in a study of shared clonotypes between healthy human individuals. CD8 cells regarded as naive lacked CD45RO, were positively chosen for CCR7, and omitted terminally differentiated effector memory CD45RA+ cells. Libraries were prepared by immunoSEQ multiplex PCR; TCRdb keeps only in-frame clonotypes and omits some of them. In the table there are about 590,000 clones, less than 97% of which are singletons. Sequenced input: naive CD8+ T cells sorted from blood. These receptors were taken from a woman aged 30 to 39 in good health.

The rearrangement uses TRBV7-8 and TRBJ2-2, with TRBD2 matching 7 bases. The germline CDR1 and CDR2 sequences are SGHVS and FQNEAQ. With 0 bases clipped from V and 4 bases from J, the junction kept 2 bases outside the gene matches. CDR3 size: 15 residues. This CDR3 is CASSLAGGTTGELFF. For the CDR3, the DNA is TGTGCCAGCAGCTTAGCGGGAGGGACCACCGGGGAGCTGTTTTTT.

The CDR3: CASIQRSTNEKLFF. The CDR3 coding sequence is TGTGCCAGCATCCAGCGGTCAACTAATGAAAAACTGTTTTTT. V usage is TRBV28 and J usage is TRBJ1-4, with D unresolved. This CDR3 is built from 14 residues. Germline V gene sequence: CDR1 MDHEN, CDR2 SYDVKM. V was clipped by 7 bases and J by 0 bases, with 9 bases between them. Supplemented by reference TRBV28 and TRBJ1-4, the full variable domain reads DVKVTQSSRYLVKRTGEKVFLECVQDMDHENMFWYRQDPGLGLRLIYFSYDVKMKEKGDIPEGYSVSREKKERFSLILESASTNQTSMYLCASIQRSTNEKLFFGSGTQLSVL.

The V call is TRBV28, the J call TRBJ2-7; D is unclear. The germline V and J ends were trimmed by 1 base and 0 bases, with 10 bases remaining between them. Looked up from germline, CDR1 is MDHEN and CDR2 is SYDVKM. The CDR3 length is 15 residues. The CDR3 nucleotides are TGTGCCAGCAGTTTATTGAGTTTTTTCTCCTACGAGCAGTACTTC. Its translation is CASSLLSFFSYEQYF.

Here the CDR3 reads CASSALEASGLRQYF. In DNA form, the CDR3 reads TGTGCCAGCAGCGCCCTTGAGGCTAGCGGCCTTCGGCAGTACTTC. The J gene is TRBJ2-7, the V gene TRBV5-4; 7 nucleotides match TRBD2. The ends lost 4 bases at V and 9 bases at J; junction bases unmatched: 16. This CDR3 has 15 residues. The germline CDR1 and CDR2 sequences are SGHNT and YYREEE (reference sequence).

The V gene is TRBV7-8, the J gene TRBJ2-3, with D maybe TRBD2 (6 bases). The CDR3 totals 14 residues. From germline, CDR1 is SGHVS and CDR2 FQNEAQ. Between the trimmed V and J ends, which lost 3 bases and 1 base, there was a span of 8 bases. Here the CDR3 DNA reads TGTGCCAGCAGCTTGGGGACTGGCACAGATACGCAGTATTTT. Encoded protein: CASSLGTGTDTQYF.

The V and J genes are TRBV29-1 and TRBJ2-7, with a possible D match to TRBD1 (5 bases). Germline loops: CDR1 SQVTM, CDR2 ANQGSEA. This CDR3 contains 12 residues. V dropped 4 bases and J dropped 2 bases, with 9 bases sitting between them. The CDR3 here is CSVAVGAYEQYF. DNA for the CDR3: TGCAGCGTTGCTGTAGGGGCCTACGAGCAGTACTTC.

This clone was picked up one time. At the DNA level, this CDR3 is encoded by other sequences in the same sample as well. V and J are TRBV28 and TRBJ1-1; D unclear. Germline CDR1 MDHEN, CDR2 SYDVKM. V dropped 5 bases and J dropped 1 base, with 5 bases sitting between them. There are 12 residues in the CDR3. CDR3 sequence: CASSPQNTEAFF. As DNA, the CDR3 is TGTGCCAGCAGTCCTCAGAACACTGAAGCTTTCTTT.

The V gene is TRBV6-1, the J gene TRBJ1-4, with TRBD1 identical over 12 bases. The CDR3 loop spans 14 amino acids. Germline V gives CDR1 MNHNS, CDR2 SASEGT. Trimming at V came to 4 bases and at J to 7 bases, leaving 1 base not matched to a gene. CDR3 sequence reads: CASSGDRGREKLFF. The CDR3 coding sequence is TGTGCCAGCAGTGGGGACAGGGGGCGTGAAAAACTGTTTTTT.

The gene calls are TRBV6-1 and TRBJ1-2, with TRBD1 matching 8 bases. There are 17 residues in the CDR3. Germline CDR1 MNHNS, CDR2 SASEGT. V lost 3 bases and J lost 3; bases outside the gene matches: 12. CDR3 DNA: TGTGCCAGCAGTGAGGGAGTAGGTGCAGGGGGCTACTATGGCTACACCTTC. Translating it yields CASSEGVGAGGYYGYTF.

This clone was detected once. The genes are TRBV28 and TRBJ2-1; TRBD1 is a possible D gene (6 bases). This CDR3 contains 17 residues. Germline V gives CDR1 MDHEN, CDR2 SYDVKM. V was clipped by 3 bases and J by 7 bases, with 22 bases between them. This CDR3 is CASSFWAYEGVKNEQFF. The DNA of the CDR3 is TGTGCCAGCAGTTTTTGGGCTTATGAGGGGGTGAAAAATGAGCAGTTCTTC.

Details on this clone: Additional DNA sequences in this sample encode the identical CDR3. The J gene is TRBJ2-7, the V gene TRBV27, with 11 nucleotides matching TRBD1. V trimming: 5 bases; J trimming: 1 base; junction bases outside the gene matches: 4. The CDR3 has 15 residues. Per the germline V gene, CDR1 is MNHEY and CDR2 is SMNVEV (reference sequence). CDR3 region: CASSPGTGGSYEQYF. DNA of the CDR3: TGTGCCAGCAGTCCCGGGACAGGGGGTTCCTACGAGCAGTACTTC.

V is TRBV29-1 and J is TRBJ2-7; the D is unclear. The CDR3 totals 11 residues. V was shortened by 4 bases and J by 3 bases, with 7 bases between the two germline ends. The germline CDR1 and CDR2 sequences are SQVTM and ANQGSEA. The CDR3 is CSVAQDYEQYF. The CDR3 DNA follows: TGCAGCGTTGCACAAGACTACGAGCAGTACTTC.

This clone was recorded a few times. The sample carries other DNA sequences with the same CDR3. The V gene is TRBV7-9, the J gene TRBJ2-7, with unresolved D. The CDR3 has 12 amino acids. V shed 5 bases and J shed 6 bases, with 11 bases lying between them. CDR1 and CDR2 (germline): SEHNR, FQNEAQ (reference sequence). CDR3 in amino acids: CASSPGLVEQYF. The CDR3 nucleotides are TGTGCCAGCAGCCCTGGGTTGGTCGAGCAGTACTTC.

J is TRBJ2-1 and V is TRBV7-9, with TRBD2 as a possible D gene (6 bases). The CDR3 length is 14 residues. Germline-derived CDR1 and CDR2 are SEHNR and FQNEAQ (reference sequence). The V gene lost 7 bases and the J gene lost 8 bases, with 18 bases spanning the gap. CDR3 DNA sequence: TGTGCCAGCACCCCCGGGGGATTTTACGATGAGCAGTTCTTC. It codes for CASTPGGFYDEQFF.

The rearrangement links TRBV27 to TRBJ1-1; the D gene is possibly TRBD1 (5 bases). This CDR3 contains 15 residues. Trimming removed 6 bases at V and 4 bases at J, with 18 bases between. The germline V gene encodes CDR1 MNHEY and CDR2 SMNVEV (reference sequence). The CDR3 loop is CASRETGGEFTEAFF. Written as DNA, the CDR3 is TGTGCCAGCAGGGAGACGGGGGGAGAATTCACTGAAGCTTTCTTT.

This clone was detected only once. The chain couples TRBV13 to TRBJ2-1; perhaps TRBD2 as D (6 bases). The CDR3 has 16 amino acids. V lost 8 bases, J lost 1 base, and 18 bases lay in between. Germline V gene sequence: CDR1 PRHDT, CDR2 FYEKMQ (reference sequence). The CDR3 DNA is TGTGCCAGCGGAGAGGGGACTGGGGGGTCCTACAATGAGCAGTTCTTC. This codes for CASGEGTGGSYNEQFF.

This chain's CDR3 is CASSTRRSGKGNSGANVLTF. The CDR3 DNA is TGTGCCAGCAGCACCCGGAGGTCAGGGAAGGGGAACTCTGGGGCCAACGTCCTGACTTTC. V usage is TRBV21-1 and J usage is TRBJ2-6. TRBV21-1 is tagged as a pseudogene. The CDR3 is 20 residues long.

The V and J genes are TRBV14 and TRBJ2-3; TRBD1 is a possible D gene (6 bases). Trimming removed 4 bases from V and 0 bases from J, with 14 bases in between. CDR3 length: 16 amino acids. The germline CDR1 and CDR2 sequences are SGHDN and FVKESK. The CDR3 region has the DNA TGTGCCAGCAGCCTCTTAGGGGGTACAAGCACAGATACGCAGTATTTT. This sequence encodes CASSLLGGTSTDTQYF.

V and J are TRBV27 and TRBJ2-7; D is possibly TRBD1 (6 bases). CDR3 length equals 16 residues. Germline CDR1 and CDR2: MNHEY and SMNVEV (reference sequence). The V end lost 0 bases, the J end lost 7 bases, and 19 bases lay between the germline ends. Written as DNA, the CDR3 is TGTGCCAGCAGTTTATCCTCCGGGACACATCTACGGGAGCAGTACTTC. Amino acids: CASSLSSGTHLREQYF.

With regard to this clone: Compared with germline, one end of the junction differs, possibly owing to a read error. The J gene is TRBJ2-7, the V gene TRBV2; either TRBD1 or TRBD2 may supply D (5 bases each). The CDR3 is 12 residues long. CDR1 and CDR2 (germline): SNHLY, FYNNEI. CDR3 coding DNA: TGTACCAGCACCGGGACCATTTACGAGCAGTACTTC. Protein product: CTSTGTIYEQYF.

The chain recombines TRBV11-3 with TRBJ2-7, with TRBD1 matching 9 bases. Germline lookup yields CDR1 SGHNT and CDR2 YENEEA. The CDR3 runs to 13 residues. Losses at the gene ends were 6 bases for V and 3 bases for J; bases not matched to a gene: 3. In nucleotides, the CDR3 is TGTGCCAGCAGTCGGGACAGGGACTACGAGCAGTACTTC. Its translation: CASSRDRDYEQYF.

This rearrangement joins TRBV4-1 to TRBJ2-5; D is possibly TRBD2 (6 bases). This CDR3 has 16 amino acids. The V end was cut by 1 base, the J end by 4 bases, with 16 bases between. Germline CDR1 MGHRA, CDR2 YSYEKL. DNA for the CDR3: TGCGCCAGCAGCCAAGCAATCGCGGGGCCCGGAGAGACCCAGTACTTC. Protein: CASSQAIAGPGETQYF.

This chain uses TRBV5-1 with TRBJ2-1, with D perhaps being TRBD1 or TRBD2 (5 bases each). Looked up from germline, CDR1 is SGHRS and CDR2 is YFSETQ. This CDR3 has 14 amino acids. Between the trimmed V and J ends, which lost 1 base and 8 bases, there was a span of 13 bases. CDR3 protein: CASSLWGTEDEQFF. The DNA for the CDR3 is TGCGCCAGCAGCTTGTGGGGCACGGAGGATGAGCAGTTCTTC. The whole variable domain, remainder taken from reference TRBV5-1 and TRBJ2-1, is KAGVTQTPRYLIKTRGQQVTLSCSPISGHRSVSWYQQTPGQGLQFLFEYFSETQRNKGNFPGRFSGRQFSNSRSEMNVSTLELGDSALYLCASSLWGTEDEQFFGPGTRLTVL.

The chain has TRBV4-1 and TRBJ1-1; a weak D match, TRBD1 (5 bases). The CDR3 extends over 15 amino acids. Trimming shortened V by 0 bases and J by 6 bases, and 14 bases separated the two germline ends. Germline CDR1 is MGHRA and CDR2 is YSYEKL. CDR3 amino acids: CASSQEGGIRAEAFF. In DNA, the CDR3 is TGCGCCAGCAGCCAAGAGGGGGGAATTAGGGCTGAAGCTTTCTTT.

The V call is TRBV28, the J call TRBJ2-7; perhaps TRBD2 as D (5 bases). Trimming cost V 8 bases and J 2 bases, with 10 bases left between them. Germline values: CDR1 MDHEN, CDR2 SYDVKM. This CDR3 region has 12 residues. The CDR3 region has the DNA TGTGCCAGCGGGAGACCGGCCTACGAGCAGTACTTC. Its translation is CASGRPAYEQYF.

The chain carries TRBV27 and TRBJ2-7; D is uncertain. The germline V and J ends were trimmed by 0 bases and 5 bases, with 8 bases remaining between them. The germline V gene encodes CDR1 MNHEY and CDR2 SMNVEV (reference sequence). CDR3 length: 13 residues. CDR3 sequence (DNA): TGTGCCAGCAGTTTATCGGTCAGCCACGAGCAGTACTTC. Protein sequence: CASSLSVSHEQYF.

The chain recombines TRBV4-1 with TRBJ1-1, with unresolved D. The CDR3 contains 13 residues. Germline V gene data show CDR1 as MGHRA and CDR2 as YSYEKL. Trimming took off 1 base at V and 6 bases at J, with 9 bases between the two ends. In DNA form, the CDR3 reads TGCGCCAGCAGCCAAGGTCGAAGTTCTGAAGCTTTCTTT. This gives the protein CASSQGRSSEAFF.

The chain recombines TRBV7-9 with TRBJ2-7; possibly TRBD1 for D (5 bases). V gave up 1 base and J gave up 5 bases, with 12 bases separating them. Germline assignment: CDR1 SEHNR and CDR2 FQNEAQ (reference sequence). The CDR3 is made up of 14 amino acids. The CDR3 bases are TGTGCCAGCAGCTTAGTGCAGGGTGGCGACGAGCAGTACTTC. This encodes CASSLVQGGDEQYF.

The chain couples TRBV11-2 to TRBJ2-6, with D possibly TRBD1 on 6 matching bases. Trimming pared 4 bases from V and 0 bases from J, leaving 13 bases between. CDR1 and CDR2 from the germline V gene are SGHAT and FQNNGV. The CDR3 has 17 amino acids. CDR3 coding DNA: TGTGCCAGCAGCTCCTCCCTGGACAGCTCTGGGGCCAACGTCCTGACTTTC. Encoded protein: CASSSSLDSSGANVLTF.

The gene calls are TRBV30 and TRBJ2-3, with a tentative D call TRBD2 (5 bases). CDR3 size: 16 residues. Germline-derived CDR1 and CDR2 are GTSNPN and SVGIG (reference sequence). Between the trimmed V and J ends, which lost 3 bases and 0 bases, there was a span of 16 bases. The CDR3 sequence: CAWRVERWGSTDTQYF. CDR3 DNA: TGTGCCTGGAGGGTAGAGCGGTGGGGTAGCACAGATACGCAGTATTTT.

The chain uses TRBV7-6 and TRBJ2-7, with D possibly matching TRBD1 (6 bases). Trimming left V 5 bases short and J 1 base short, with 12 bases between. This CDR3 region has 14 residues. Per the germline V gene, CDR1 is SGHVS and CDR2 is FNYEAQ. CDR3 sequence (DNA): TGTGCCAGCAGCCTCCGGACAGAATCCTACGAGCAGTACTTC. It encodes CASSLRTESYEQYF.